The 20 T cell receptor beta chains below were found in one sample sequenced in a study of cytomegalovirus exposure and HLA in healthy donors. In the PCR, 60 Vbeta and 13 Jbeta primers were used. Profiled with immunoSEQ multiplex PCR; TCRdb holds only in-frame clones, not every one. Seen here are 65,000 or so clones, 62% observed once, and the top ten hold about 3%. The sample consisted of PBMCs. All receptors come from a young man in good health and CMV-seronegative.

DNA of the CDR3: TGTGCCAGCAGCGTAGCTGATCACATGAACACTGAAGCTTTCTTT. As protein: CASSVADHMNTEAFF. V and J are TRBV9 and TRBJ1-1; D is undetermined. This CDR3 contains 15 residues. V shed 0 bases and J shed 0 bases, with 9 bases lying between them. CDR1 and CDR2 from the germline V gene are SGDLS and YYNGEE.

V usage is TRBV6-5 and J usage is TRBJ1-4, with a possible D match to TRBD1 (5 bases). This CDR3 is built from 15 residues. Germline V lookup: CDR1 MNHEY, CDR2 SVGAGI. Trimming cost V 3 bases and J 8 bases, with 16 bases left between them. The CDR3: CASSYSHRSGEKLFF. CDR3 DNA sequence: TGTGCCAGCAGTTATTCCCACAGGTCTGGAGAAAAACTGTTTTTT.

This clone ranks as medium-sized. V and J are TRBV6-4 and TRBJ2-3; perhaps TRBD1 as D (6 bases). The germline V gene has CDR1 MRHNA and CDR2 SNTAGT. This CDR3 contains 13 residues. V was cut by 4 bases and J by 2 bases, with 7 bases left in between. CDR3 in amino acids: CASSGGPTDTQYF. Here the CDR3 DNA reads TGTGCCAGCAGTGGGGGGCCCACAGATACGCAGTATTTT.

The genes are TRBV6-6 and TRBJ2-3; 11 positions match TRBD1. V lost 5 bases to trimming and J lost 10 bases; unmatched junction nucleotides: 11. The CDR3 is made up of 15 amino acids. Germline CDR1 reads MNHNY; CDR2 reads SVGAGI (reference sequence). The CDR3 bases are TGTGCCAGCAGTCTCGGGACAGGGGGATTGGAATCGCAGTATTTT. It translates to CASSLGTGGLESQYF.

The chain uses TRBV10-1 and TRBJ2-5; no reliable D call. Germline V gene data show CDR1 as WNHNN and CDR2 as SYGVQD (reference sequence). The CDR3 runs to 12 residues. V lost 11 bases and J lost 2, with 12 bases in between. The CDR3 nucleotides read TGCGCCCTAAGCCGGTCTCAAGAGACCCAGTACTTC. As protein: CALSRSQETQYF.

This clone was counted a few times. The chain employs TRBV29-1 and TRBJ2-3, with 13 bases lining up with TRBD2. Germline V gives CDR1 SQVTM, CDR2 ANQGSEA. CDR3 size: 15 residues. V trimming: 8 bases; J trimming: 4 bases; junction bases outside the gene matches: 9. In DNA form, the CDR3 reads TGCAGCACTCCAGGACTAGCGGGGGTCGCAGATACGCAGTATTTT. As protein: CSTPGLAGVADTQYF.

V is TRBV7-6 and J is TRBJ2-2, with D uncertain. The CDR3 length is 13 residues. V gave up 2 bases and J gave up 6 bases, with 7 bases separating them. Germline assignment: CDR1 SGHVS and CDR2 FNYEAQ. CDR3 protein: CASSLRSSGELFF. The CDR3 DNA reads as TGTGCCAGCAGCTTAAGGAGTTCCGGGGAGCTGTTTTTT.

This chain links TRBV6-6 with TRBJ2-2; 7 bases align to TRBD1. V gave up 2 bases and J gave up 5 bases; unmatched junction bases: 2. CDR1 and CDR2 from the germline V gene are MNHNY and SVGAGI (reference sequence). CDR3 length equals 14 residues. This CDR3 reads CASSYMDRTGELFF. Here the CDR3 DNA reads TGTGCCAGCAGTTACATGGACAGGACCGGGGAGCTGTTTTTT.

The V call is TRBV28, the J call TRBJ1-4; 11 positions match TRBD1. CDR1 and CDR2 from the germline V gene are MDHEN and SYDVKM. The V and J ends lost 7 bases and 8 bases, in that order; junction bases with no gene match: 9. The CDR3 contains 15 residues. The CDR3 bases are TGTGCCAGCAAACCTGGACAGGGGGCATTCGAAAAACTGTTTTTT. It specifies CASKPGQGAFEKLFF. Full variable domain (remainder filled in from reference TRBV28 and TRBJ1-4): DVKVTQSSRYLVKRTGEKVFLECVQDMDHENMFWYRQDPGLGLRLIYFSYDVKMKEKGDIPEGYSVSREKKERFSLILESASTNQTSMYLCASKPGQGAFEKLFFGSGTQLSVL.

The V and J genes are TRBV6-1 and TRBJ2-1; 8 bases match TRBD1. J was trimmed by 0 bases and V by 4 bases; bases with no gene match: 2. This CDR3 spans 15 amino acids. CDR1 and CDR2 (germline): MNHNS, SASEGT. The chain's CDR3 is CASSADRGSYNEQFF. The CDR3 DNA reads as TGTGCCAGCAGTGCTGACAGGGGCTCCTACAATGAGCAGTTCTTC.

The chain uses TRBV6-4 and TRBJ1-2; D gene uncertain. Trimming removed 6 bases from V and 0 bases from J, with 14 bases in between. The CDR3 length is 15 residues. Germline V gives CDR1 MRHNA, CDR2 SNTAGT. The DNA for the CDR3 is TGTGCCAGCAGGGCCCTCCCGGGTCCTAACTATGGCTACACCTTC. It encodes CASRALPGPNYGYTF.

The genes are TRBV19 and TRBJ2-2, with TRBD1 identical over 7 bases. Germline CDR1 is LNHDA and CDR2 is SQIVND (reference sequence). The CDR3 consists of 13 residues. The trim removed 10 bases at V and 2 bases at J, leaving 4 bases unmatched. The CDR3 is CATTGVNTGELFF. The CDR3 DNA reads as TGTGCCACAACAGGGGTCAACACCGGGGAGCTGTTTTTT.

V is TRBV10-3 and J is TRBJ1-1; no clear D. The germline V gene has CDR1 ENHRY and CDR2 SYGVKD. V was clipped by 4 bases and J by 1 base, with 10 bases between them. CDR3 length: 14 amino acids. The CDR3 coding sequence is TGTGCCATCAGTGTGGGAGAGGGGAACACTGAAGCTTTCTTT. It specifies CAISVGEGNTEAFF.

The chain carries TRBV4-2 and TRBJ2-7; 8 bases map to TRBD2. The V segment lost 1 base and the J segment 4 bases; nucleotides outside the gene matches: 9. The germline V gene has CDR1 LGHNA and CDR2 YNFKEQ. The CDR3 contains 16 residues. The CDR3 sequence is CASSQAVSGVLYEQYF. The CDR3 DNA is TGTGCCAGCAGCCAAGCGGTTAGCGGGGTATTATACGAGCAGTACTTC.

CDR3 residues: CASTTDRDGYTF. The DNA of the CDR3 is TGTGCCAGTACGACGGACAGGGATGGCTACACCTTC. The chain couples TRBV19 to TRBJ1-2, with 8 bases fitting TRBD1. The germline V gene encodes CDR1 LNHDA and CDR2 SQIVND (reference sequence). V was pared by 7 bases and J by 6 bases, with 4 bases of the junction left unmatched. The CDR3 is 12 residues long.

The chain combines TRBV29-1 with TRBJ1-1; D remains ambiguous. The CDR3 has 13 residues. The germline gives CDR1 SQVTM, CDR2 ANQGSEA. Trimming removed 8 bases at V and 1 base at J, with 14 bases between. CDR3 nucleotide sequence: TGCAGCCCAACGACCCAGGAGAACACTGAAGCTTTCTTT. It is translated as CSPTTQENTEAFF.

The rearrangement links TRBV7-9 to TRBJ1-1; a possible D gene is TRBD1 (6 bases). The V and J ends lost 7 bases and 5 bases respectively, with 17 bases between them. This CDR3 is 14 amino acids long. CDR1 and CDR2 from the germline V gene are SEHNR and FQNEAQ (reference sequence). DNA of the CDR3: TGTGCCAGCACCCGCAGGGGCCCGGGGACTGAAGCTTTCTTT. Translated: CASTRRGPGTEAFF.

This chain links TRBV7-9 with TRBJ2-1; 11 positions match TRBD2. This CDR3 comprises 16 residues. The junction had 6 bases not matched to a gene; V was cut back by 2 bases and J by 6 bases. Germline CDR1 SEHNR, CDR2 FQNEAQ (reference sequence). The chain's CDR3 is CASSLSSSGGLNEQFF. The CDR3 DNA reads as TGTGCCAGCAGCTTAAGCTCTAGCGGGGGGCTCAATGAGCAGTTCTTC.

The gene calls are TRBV6-5 and TRBJ2-5; tentative D call: TRBD2 (5 bases). Germline assignment: CDR1 MNHEY and CDR2 SVGAGI. CDR3 size: 13 residues. V shed 4 bases and J shed 3 bases, with 9 bases lying between them. The CDR3 is CASSFGGEETQYF. CDR3 nucleotide sequence: TGTGCCAGCAGTTTCGGAGGAGAAGAGACCCAGTACTTC.

This rearrangement joins TRBV5-6 to TRBJ2-2; 7 nucleotides agree with TRBD2. Germline values: CDR1 SGHDT, CDR2 YYEEEE. This CDR3 comprises 17 residues. The junction had 9 bases not matched to a gene; V was cut back by 4 bases and J by 0 bases. The CDR3 DNA follows: TGTGCCAGCAGCCTGTTCGGGAGGCGAACGAACACCGGGGAGCTGTTTTTT. Protein sequence: CASSLFGRRTNTGELFF.